The T cell receptor beta chain under discussion was sequenced for a study of blood T cell repertoires in COVID-19. Study as a whole: The samples span acute and convalescent COVID-19 from the United States, Italy and Spain.

Measured with immunoSEQ multiplex PCR; TCRdb has only the in-frame clones, and not every one. The data contain roughly 230,000 clones, around four fifths of them singletons. The germline V gene encodes CDR1 LNHDA and CDR2 SQIVND (reference sequence). V shed 11 bases and J shed 5 bases, with 12 bases lying between them. This CDR3 has 11 residues. The rearrangement joins TRBV19 to TRBJ1-2, with D perhaps matching TRBD1 (5 bases). This receptor was obtained from a man aged 50-60 years with acute or convalescent COVID-19. Sequencing was performed on peripheral blood. The CDR3 nucleotides read TGTGCCGGTACTCAGGGATATGGCTACACCTTC. This sequence encodes CAGTQGYGYTF.